The T cell receptor beta chain under discussion was sequenced for a study of CD8 T cells in ankylosing spondylitis (dated by TCRdb to about 2017). With respect to the entire study: T cell receptor beta repertoires were profiled in healthy donors and ankylosing spondylitis patients so that disease-linked TCR variants could be found. The full study cohort comprised about 24 ankylosing spondylitis patients and roughly 100 healthy donors. Samples of peripheral blood were taken, and for ankylosing spondylitis patients, synovial fluid was collected as well. Results the study describes overall, beyond this receptor: Blood from ankylosing spondylitis patients appeared to be characterized by a TCR beta motif made up of about 8 highly homologous amino acid variants. The disease-linked clones had a CD8+ phenotype and were found at relatively low frequencies in peripheral blood. According to the report, matched synovial fluid samples from ankylosing spondylitis patients were significantly enriched for the disease-linked clones. Some motif variants had previously been reported in the synovial fluid and blood of reactive arthritis patients, which suggests shared mechanisms of disease initiation.

The trim is 3 bases for V and 6 bases for J, with a gap of 3 bases between the germline ends. The germline V gene (reference sequence) yields DFQATT for CDR1 and SNEGSKA for CDR2. Including cysteine and phenylalanine, the CDR3 has 10 amino acids. Solely the CDR3 DNA is kept, with 30 bases framed from the first base. This clonotype showed up many times. Its recognized antigen is unknown. Per-base qualities were not stored, and no clone one base away is much larger. Sequencer: Illumina HiSeq 2500. Quantitative 5'-RACE with molecular barcodes was the method used to prepare the TCR beta libraries. The authors' analysis ran thus. Disease-linked TCR variants were identified with a new computational method built on a probabilistic model of VDJ rearrangement. TCRdb handled the public reads itself, with Q25 trimming in fastp and clone calling in MiXCR, and kept productive beta chains. Under each unique CDR3 protein, matching rows form one entry showing the most common genes and DNA. TCRdb assigned the V and J calls; the authors' analysis was not used. Recorded for this sample are roughly 470,000 distinct CDR3 sequences; 20% to 30% of them occurred a single time. Of the sample, roughly 0.8% is held by the ten largest clones.

This TCR came from a male donor with ankylosing spondylitis. Sample: blood, either unsorted or a sorted T cell fraction (not recorded which). The V and J genes are TRBV20-1 and TRBJ2-1, with no reliable assignment of the D segment. The nucleotide sequence is given as TGCAGTGCTAGTCTCAATGAGCAGTTCTTC. Its coded protein is CSASLNEQFF.